The clone carrying this TCR beta chain was counted a single time. J was trimmed by 0 bases and V by 0 bases; bases with no gene match: 18. Germline values: CDR1 SGDLS, CDR2 YYNGEE. This CDR3 spans 21 amino acids. In the original processing: Reference gene primer amplification yielded estimated nucleated cell counts. Generated by immunoSEQ multiplex PCR, the TCRdb table keeps only in-frame clones and is missing some. For V, J and clone size, that table is used; D and trimming come from the DNA. The sample includes tens of thousands of clones, 65% to 85% of them seen just once. This record comes from a study of blood T cell repertoires in COVID-19. Study-wide context: Sample material is recorded as cDNA or gDNA derived from T cells, B-cell-depleted T cells, or PBMCs.

This sequence joins TRBV9 and TRBJ1-2; TRBD1 aligns across 9 bases. Sequencing was performed on peripheral blood. The receptor was derived from a human donor with active or convalescent COVID-19. The donor label of this sample is uncertain. The CDR3 sequence is CASSVVSGPGQGSNTNYGYTF. Here the CDR3 DNA reads TGTGCCAGCAGCGTAGTCAGTGGGCCCGGACAGGGGAGTAATACTAACTATGGCTACACCTTC.